This T cell receptor (beta chain) was obtained from a study of blood T cell repertoires in COVID-19 (dated by TCRdb to 2020 to 2021). Notes on the research overall: The collaborator samples originated in the United States, Italy and Spain and spanned the acute and convalescent phases of COVID-19. The prospective study material was composed of cDNA or gDNA derived from T cells, B-cell-depleted T cells, or PBMCs. Subjects who had been exposed to COVID-19, were actively infected with it, or had recovered from it provided the deeply sampled blood TCRbeta repertoires that made up the dataset. The repertoires were released in a freely available public database meant as a resource for research on the immune response to SARS-CoV-2. The samples were drawn from two sources: the first 160 participants of the ongoing ImmuneRACE study, and 950 to 1,500 subjects contributed by 6 global collaborators. The sample metadata nearly always contained a de-identified subject ID, COVID-19 status, age in years and sex. Where available, HLA class I and class II types were taken from metadata supplied by the sample provider and were not determined by assay-based typing.

There are 17 amino acids in the CDR3, from cysteine to phenylalanine inclusive. Just the 51-base CDR3 DNA is kept, in frame starting at base 1. Trimming takes 4 bases off V and 4 bases off J; junction bases not matched to a gene: 12. The germline V gene specifies KGHDR as CDR1 and SFDVKD as CDR2. The immunoSEQ Assay, a bias-controlled multiplex PCR, was used to amplify TCRbeta CDR3 regions from genomic DNA. The authors' analysis ran thus. The number of nucleated cells in each sample was estimated from the amplification of reference gene primers within the assay. Sequence reads were collapsed and filtered to measure the absolute abundance of every unique TCRbeta CDR3 rearrangement. For each sample, productive Simpson clonality was calculated as the square root of Simpson's diversity index across productive rearrangements. TCRdb took this table from immuneACCESS and kept in-frame rearrangements with V and J called. Such tables lack part of the clones; where checked against another copy, unresolved V genes explain under half of the gap, and the rest is unexplained. V and J calls and clone size are given by that table; D and trimming were obtained from the DNA. The sample table shows 60,000 to 65,000 clones, and about 76% are seen once. 50% of the sample comes from the top ten.

Each collaborating institution followed its own protocols to collect whole blood in K2EDTA tubes. For TCRbeta analysis, collaborator samples were shipped as frozen whole blood, as isolated PBMCs, or as DNA extracted from either sample type. This clone was seen more than once but under ten times. Its antigen is still unknown. No base quality values were provided; no much bigger clone lies one nucleotide off. The investigation overall reported the following: Clinical and demographic metadata were provided uncurated, with the amount varying by source and participant.

The sample was peripheral blood. The receptor was derived from a woman over 75 with acute or convalescent COVID-19. Recombination joined TRBV24-1 with TRBJ2-3, with 8 bases matching TRBD1. CDR3 sequence: CATSDFPGQVDSDTQYF. The nucleotide sequence reads TGTGCCACCAGTGACTTTCCGGGACAGGTAGACTCAGATACGCAGTATTTT.